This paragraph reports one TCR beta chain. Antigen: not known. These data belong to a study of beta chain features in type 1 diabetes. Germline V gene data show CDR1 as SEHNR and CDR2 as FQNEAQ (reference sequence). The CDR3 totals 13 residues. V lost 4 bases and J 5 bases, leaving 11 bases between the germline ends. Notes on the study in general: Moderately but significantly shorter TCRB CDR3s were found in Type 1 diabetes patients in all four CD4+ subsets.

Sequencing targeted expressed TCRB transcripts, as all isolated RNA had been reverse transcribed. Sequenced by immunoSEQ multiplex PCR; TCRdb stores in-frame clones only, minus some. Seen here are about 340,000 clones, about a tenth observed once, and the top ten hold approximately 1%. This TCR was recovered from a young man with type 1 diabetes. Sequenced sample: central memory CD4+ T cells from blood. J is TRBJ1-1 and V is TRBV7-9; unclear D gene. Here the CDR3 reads CASSSDRRTEAFF. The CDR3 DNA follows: TGTGCCAGCAGCTCCGATCGGAGGACTGAAGCTTTCTTT.